This is a list of T cell receptor beta chains from one sample in a study of T-cell memory formation after mild COVID-19. One entry per CDR3 protein, called by TCRdb with MiXCR from the 5' RACE reads. The sample has 550,000 to 600,000 distinct CDR3 sequences, roughly a sixth seen once. The sequenced sample was PBMCs or a T cell subset sorted from them (not recorded which). The source of these receptors is an adult woman who had mild COVID-19 (a few samples of this study predate the infection). Cell type and time point are not known. CDR3s include the opening cysteine and the closing phenylalanine or tryptophan.

v_call,cdr3_aa
TRBV7-8,CASSLGPRPPWDEQYF
TRBV6-5,CASSYRVGVSYEQYF
TRBV6-2/TRBV6-3,CASRSTVYSNQPQHF
TRBV6-1,CASSEKDRGYYGYTF
TRBV27,CASSFGGSKPGYTF
TRBV6-9,CASSQPRGGNRNEQFF
TRBV24-1,CATSQDTTGELFF
TRBV3-1,CASSQHTTGADEQYF
TRBV9,CASSVGGGTLGYEQYF
TRBV7-9,CASSLPEAVGETQYF
TRBV20-1,CSARLHNEQFF
TRBV24-1,CATSPTRGGLNQPQHF
TRBV6-5,CASSYEGLAYNEQFF
TRBV6-6,CASRGNQQGSQYF
TRBV16,CASSQSRQPNSPLHF
TRBV21-1,CASSNRGTGNTIYF
TRBV29-1,CSARQYTGELFF
TRBV20-1,CSASTRTQYF
TRBV30,CAQRGQPNEKLFF
TRBV5-1,CASSPLDRGTEAFF
TRBV7-2,CASSLQVNEQFF
TRBV24-1,CATSAGTSGGFETQYF
TRBV29-1,CSVDEGSNQPQHF
TRBV12-3/TRBV12-4,CASSFLSGNTIYF